These T cell receptor beta chains were read from a single sample in a study of blood T cell repertoires in COVID-19. The protocol was immunoSEQ multiplex PCR, while the TCRdb copy is restricted to in-frame clones and leaves out a portion. Of a few hundred thousand clones listed, roughly 80% are singletons. Sequenced material: PBMCs or T cells enriched from blood (not recorded which). Every receptor here comes from a woman aged 40 to 55 with acute COVID-19. Each CDR3 is given with its conserved first and last residue. The D gene is left open where the match is weak.

d_gene	v_gene	j_gene	CDR3aa
TRBD1	TRBV2	TRBJ2-5	CASREGTGPVGGTQYF
TRBD2	TRBV5-4	TRBJ2-1	CASSLVSGGAGSYNEQFF
.	TRBV18	TRBJ1-3	CASSPGRAGNTIYF
.	TRBV18	TRBJ1-3	CASSPSGFPLSGNTIYF
.	TRBV14	TRBJ1-1	CASSSLSGRGAFF
TRBD1	TRBV11-2	TRBJ2-2	CASSLPQTGTYTGELFF
TRBD1	TRBV10-3	TRBJ2-7	CAIRMTGNEQYF
.	TRBV7-9	TRBJ2-1	CATRSGSYNEQFF
TRBD2	TRBV15	TRBJ2-5	CATSFPGGGETQYF
.	TRBV5-8	TRBJ2-7	CASSLGQGPYEQYF
.	TRBV18	TRBJ2-1	CASSSDRIGQSEQFF
.	TRBV19	TRBJ1-5	CASSPDRIQGFHNQPQHF
TRBD1	TRBV28	TRBJ1-2	CASRRQGARYGYTF
.	TRBV19	TRBJ2-3	CASSPIGGAARDTQYF
.	TRBV29-1	TRBJ2-2	CSVVGVDTGELFF
TRBD2	TRBV29-1	TRBJ2-7	CSVEDRASGTYEQYF
TRBD2	TRBV24-1	TRBJ2-7	CATRGLAGEQYF
.	TRBV18	TRBJ1-4	CASSPAGYNEKLFF
TRBD2	TRBV10-3	TRBJ2-3	CAISGGLAVDTQYF
.	TRBV7-2	TRBJ2-7	CASSLVDSHYYEQYF
.	TRBV6-2/TRBV6-3	TRBJ2-1	CASSYAPGLSGGEQFF
.	TRBV11-2	TRBJ2-1	CASSLVRGPYNEQFF
TRBD1	TRBV19	TRBJ2-7	CASSFRDRGPIEQYF
.	TRBV5-5	TRBJ2-1	CASSLDLGVVYNEQFF
TRBD1	TRBV2	TRBJ2-1	CASNWGTGINEQFF
TRBD2	TRBV5-1	TRBJ2-2	CASSKGSGGRFAGELFF
TRBD1	TRBV6-5	TRBJ2-6	CASSWDRSGANVLTF
.	TRBV7-3	TRBJ1-1	CASSREMNTEAFF
.	TRBV9	TRBJ1-3	CASSPFEGLSGNTIYF
TRBD2	TRBV11-2	TRBJ2-7	CASSSSWGGEQYF
.	TRBV5-1	TRBJ1-6	CASSLEENSPLHF
.	TRBV3-1/TRBV3-2	TRBJ1-5	CASSPSGSGQPQHF
.	TRBV3-1/TRBV3-2	TRBJ1-2	CASSHDSGYTF
TRBD1	TRBV10-3	TRBJ2-7	CATCSGGSYEQYF
.	TRBV6-5	TRBJ2-7	CATGTFYEQYF
.	TRBV7-2	TRBJ2-7	CASSFHRAYEQYF
TRBD1	TRBV11-3	TRBJ2-7	CASSLRTGGDYEQYF
TRBD1	TRBV4-3	TRBJ1-1	CASSQNRGNTEAFF
.	TRBV9	TRBJ1-1	CASSVEISPPGTEAFF
TRBD1	TRBV11-2	TRBJ2-5	CASSRPFRDRVETQYF
TRBD1	TRBV5-1	TRBJ2-5	CASSVRTGARWETQYF
TRBD2	TRBV5-1	TRBJ2-3	CASRRGLAGNMNTQYF
TRBD2	TRBV4-1	TRBJ2-5	CASSQGTREGTQYF
.	TRBV19	TRBJ1-1	CASSIVGGTEAFF
.	TRBV5-8	TRBJ2-7	CASRSGYEQYF
TRBD2	TRBV11-3	TRBJ2-5	CASSLGLAGGRETQYF
.	TRBV5-6	TRBJ2-1	CASSFSILEGEQFF
.	TRBV2	TRBJ2-3	CASSATLPYTDTQYF
.	TRBV29-1	TRBJ2-7	CSVDEHYEQYF
.	TRBV12-3/TRBV12-4	TRBJ2-3	CASSKNRGDTQYF
TRBD2	TRBV5-8	TRBJ2-4	CASSFGLAGGNIQYF
.	TRBV11-2	TRBJ1-6	CASSLVPQGNSPLHF
TRBD1	TRBV29-1	TRBJ1-2	CSVMTGVDGYTF
TRBD1	TRBV19	TRBJ2-1	CASSMGAGGEQFF
TRBD1	TRBV19	TRBJ1-4	CASTDRGFEEKLFF
.	TRBV6-5	TRBJ1-3	CASMRESSGNTIYF